A selection of T cell receptor beta chains follows, all from one sample in a study of CD8 T cells in ankylosing spondylitis. TCRdb re-called the 5' RACE reads through MiXCR, storing one row per CDR3 protein. The sample includes under 250,000 distinct CDR3 sequences, roughly a third of them seen just once. The sample taken for sequencing was blood, either unsorted or a sorted T cell fraction (not recorded which). The receptors derive from a male donor with ankylosing spondylitis or in good health (not recorded which). CDR3s include the opening cysteine and the closing phenylalanine or tryptophan. The D gene is left open where the match is weak. Size tells how often a clone was seen (once, few, many) or the class of an expanded clone, and some rows leave it out.

.,TRBV11-2,.,TRBJ2-5,TGTGCCAGCAGTCCCGGGGCGGCAGAGACCCAGTACTTC,CASSPGAAETQYF
few,TRBV4-1,.,TRBJ2-3,TGCGCCAGCAGCCAAGATCCAGGGTTGGATACGCAGTATTTT,CASSQDPGLDTQYF
few,TRBV10-3,.,TRBJ2-3,TGTGCCATCAGTCCCGGACGGGGAGATACGCAGTATTTT,CAISPGRGDTQYF
.,TRBV20-1,TRBD2,TRBJ2-1,TGCAGTGCCCTCCTCGCGGGGGGTACAAGGAATGAGCAGTTCTTC,CSALLAGGTRNEQFF
.,TRBV3-1,TRBD1,TRBJ2-7,TGTGCCAGCAGCCACAATGACAGGGAAATCTACGAGCAGTACTTC,CASSHNDREIYEQYF
few,TRBV29-1,.,TRBJ2-1,TGCAGCGTTGATTCAGGGGGGGTATCCTACAATGAGCAGTTCTTC,CSVDSGGVSYNEQFF
.,TRBV9,.,TRBJ2-1,TGTGCCAGCAGCCTCCCGGGGGGCGGGAATGAGCAGTTCTTC,CASSLPGGGNEQFF
many,TRBV20-1,.,TRBJ2-7,TGCAGTGCTTCCGGGACGGTGTACTTAGAGCAGTACTTC,CSASGTVYLEQYF
.,TRBV5-1,.,TRBJ2-1,TGCGCCAGCAGCTTGGAGCCACTGGAGTACAATGAGCAGTTCTTC,CASSLEPLEYNEQFF
few,TRBV29-1,TRBD1,TRBJ1-2,TGCAGCGTTCCAGGACAGGGGGCGAGCACCTTC,CSVPGQGASTF
few,TRBV6-5,.,TRBJ2-1,TGTGCCAGCAGTTACTCGGGCAGGTACTTCTTC,CASSYSGRYFF
few,TRBV20-1,.,TRBJ2-1,TGCAGTGCCAGCGCTGGAATGGGTAACAATGAGCAGTTCTTC,CSASAGMGNNEQFF
many,TRBV20-1,.,TRBJ2-7,TGCAGTGCTAGTTTTCCTGACACCTACGAGCAGTACTTC,CSASFPDTYEQYF
.,TRBV29-1,.,TRBJ1-1,TGCAGCGTTGAAGTATTCATGGAGTATAGTATGAACACTGAAGCTTTCTTT,CSVEVFMEYSMNTEAFF
.,TRBV7-2,.,TRBJ2-7,.,CASSRVGTGSYF
.,TRBV11-2,TRBD1,TRBJ2-5,TGTGCCAGCAGCCCTCCTGGGGACAGTAACCAAGAGACCCAGTACTTC,CASSPPGDSNQETQYF
.,TRBV10-3,TRBD1,TRBJ2-6,TGTGCCATCAGTGAGTCCGGGACAGGGGGCTCTGGGGCCAACGTCCTGACTTTC,CAISESGTGGSGANVLTF
few,TRBV12-3/TRBV12-4,TRBD1,TRBJ2-5,TGTGCCAGCACCCCTAACAGGGGGGAGACCCAGTACTTC,CASTPNRGETQYF
.,TRBV9,TRBD1,TRBJ2-7,TGTGCCAGCAGCGTAGTAACAGGGGGCGAGCAGTACTTC,CASSVVTGGEQYF
few,TRBV29-1,.,TRBJ2-2,TGCAGCGTTGAGGGAACAGGGTACACCGGGGAGCTGTTTTTT,CSVEGTGYTGELFF
few,TRBV7-9,TRBD1,TRBJ2-7,TGTGCCAGCAGCCCTAGGACAGGGGGCCGTGACTACGAGCAGTACTTC,CASSPRTGGRDYEQYF
few,TRBV20-1,TRBD1,TRBJ1-5,TGCAGTGCCGTACGACAGGGTAAAGGCCTTGTTAATCAGCCCCAGCATTTT,CSAVRQGKGLVNQPQHF
.,TRBV20-1,.,TRBJ1-4,TGCAGTGCTAGACGGGACCGGCAGAGGGAAAAACTGTTTTTT,CSARRDRQREKLFF
.,TRBV2,.,TRBJ1-5,TGTGCCAGCAGTGAACCGGGGTCCCAGCCCCAGCATTTT,CASSEPGSQPQHF
.,TRBV6-5,.,TRBJ2-5,TGTGCCAGGGCCCACCAAGAGACCCAGTACTTC,CARAHQETQYF
few,TRBV4-2,.,TRBJ2-7,TGTGCCAGCAGCCAAGTGGGGGGGCGCCCGGGCGAGCAGTACTTC,CASSQVGGRPGEQYF
.,TRBV9,TRBD1,TRBJ1-2,TGTGCCAGCAGCGAAGCGGACAGGGAAACGTTCTATGGCTACACCTTC,CASSEADRETFYGYTF
.,TRBV9,.,TRBJ2-2,TGTGCCAGCAGCGTAGGCGGCTTGGGGACCGGGGACCTGTTTTTT,CASSVGGLGTGDLFF
few,TRBV7-2,.,TRBJ1-6,TGTGCCAGCAGCTCCTCACCGAGCTCCTATAATTCACCCCTCCACTTT,CASSSSPSSYNSPLHF
.,TRBV25-1,.,TRBJ1-2,TGTGCCAGCAGTGAATGGGCAGGGGATGCCTATGGCTACACCTTC,CASSEWAGDAYGYTF
.,TRBV12-3/TRBV12-4,TRBD1,TRBJ1-1,TGTGCCAGCAGCCTGACCGGGACAGGGGACACTGAAGCTTTCTTT,CASSLTGTGDTEAFF
few,TRBV10-3,.,TRBJ2-2,TGTGCCATCAGTGAGTCGAGCTCAGGTCCTAGCGGGGAGCTGTTTTTT,CAISESSSGPSGELFF
few,TRBV20-1,.,TRBJ2-5,TGCAGTGCTAGCTTGGTAGAGACCCAGTACTTC,CSASLVETQYF
few,TRBV18,.,TRBJ2-3,TGTGCCAGCTCACCACCGGGCAGGTCAGATACGCAGTATTTT,CASSPPGRSDTQYF
.,TRBV9,TRBD2,TRBJ2-4,TGTGCCAGCAGCCCCCGGACTAGCGGGGGGGCTCTAGCCAAAAACATTCAGTACTTC,CASSPRTSGGALAKNIQYF
few,TRBV11-2,.,TRBJ2-3,TGTGCCAGCAGCTCGCGGGGATTAGACACAGATACGCAGTATTTT,CASSSRGLDTDTQYF